One and the same sample provided the 24 T cell receptor beta chains below, sequenced in a study of CD8 T cells in ankylosing spondylitis. MiXCR was run by TCRdb on the 5' RACE reads, yielding one entry per CDR3 protein. The table records about 340,000 distinct CDR3 sequences, around 15% of them present only once. The specimen sequenced was blood, either unsorted or a sorted T cell fraction (not recorded which). These receptors were collected from a male donor with ankylosing spondylitis or in good health (not recorded which).

This clonotype occurred a few times. The rearrangement joins TRBV11-1 to TRBJ2-3; 7 positions agree with TRBD2. The junction had 17 bases not matched to a gene; V was cut back by 5 bases and J by 3 bases. Germline-derived CDR1 and CDR2 are SGHAT and FQDESV (reference sequence). This CDR3 has 18 residues. CDR3 nucleotide sequence: TGTGCCAGCAGCCGTGGGGGGGGTAGGACTGCGAATACAGATACGCAGTATTTT. The encoded protein is CASSRGGGRTANTDTQYF. Complete variable domain (other parts from reference TRBV11-1 and TRBJ2-3): EAEVAQSPRYKITEKSQAVAFWCDPISGHATLYWYRQILGQGPELLVQFQDESVVDDSQLPKDRFSAERLKGVDSTLKIQPAELGDSAMYLCASSRGGGRTANTDTQYFGPGTRLTVL.

V gene TRBV14 combines with J gene TRBJ2-3, with 9 bases fitting TRBD2. CDR1 is SGHDN and CDR2 is FVKESK in the germline V gene. The V and J ends lost 3 bases and 3 bases, in that order; junction bases with no gene match: 10. The CDR3 contains 17 residues. The CDR3 region is CASSQAVLAGLTDTQYF. CDR3 DNA sequence: TGTGCCAGCAGCCAGGCCGTACTAGCGGGTTTGACAGATACGCAGTATTTT.

This clonotype was counted a few times. The chain recombines TRBV29-1 with TRBJ1-1; D unclear. The germline CDR1 and CDR2 sequences are SQVTM and ANQGSEA. CDR3 length: 13 residues. V dropped 0 bases and J dropped 7 bases, with 12 bases sitting between them. The CDR3: CSVEENVGNEAFF. The CDR3 DNA is TGCAGCGTTGAAGAAAACGTCGGTAATGAAGCTTTCTTT.

The chain carries TRBV11-2 and TRBJ1-5, with no clear D. Trimming took off 5 bases at V and 2 bases at J, with 10 bases between the two ends. Germline assignment: CDR1 SGHAT and CDR2 FQNNGV. The CDR3 has 14 residues. The CDR3 region has the DNA TGTGCCAGCAGCGCCGGGTCGGGCAATCAGCCCCAGCATTTT. This encodes CASSAGSGNQPQHF.

This chain links TRBV5-1 with TRBJ1-1, with unresolved D. The CDR3 runs to 15 residues. From germline, CDR1 is SGHRS and CDR2 YFSETQ. With 0 bases removed from V and 4 bases from J, the gap between germline ends came to 13 bases. The CDR3 reads CASSLATPAVTEAFF. The DNA of the CDR3 is TGCGCCAGCAGCTTGGCCACCCCGGCGGTCACTGAAGCTTTCTTT.

The CDR3 DNA follows: TGTGCCTGGAGTACCGGACAGAAGCAGTTCTTC. It yields the protein CAWSTGQKQFF. The chain couples TRBV30 to TRBJ2-1, with D possibly matching TRBD1 (6 bases). The V gene lost 2 bases and the J gene lost 11 bases, with 10 bases spanning the gap. Germline assignment: CDR1 GTSNPN and CDR2 SVGIG (reference sequence). This CDR3 comprises 11 residues.

In its sample, this clonotype was seen a few times. The chain has TRBV12-3 or TRBV12-4 and TRBJ2-1, with 8 bases fitting TRBD2. Germline trimming cut 2 bases from V and 10 bases from J; bases unmatched to any gene: 10. The CDR3 covers 15 residues. For the CDR3, the DNA is TGTGCCAGCAGTTTACCCGGGACTAGTCGTACCGAGCAGTTCTTC. Protein product: CASSLPGTSRTEQFF.

This clonotype has a handful of counts. This chain joins TRBV6-2 or TRBV6-3 and TRBJ2-7; D is ambiguous. Per germline, CDR1 MNHEY and CDR2 SVGEGT. V gave up 2 bases and J gave up 0 bases, with 17 bases separating them. The CDR3 has 17 residues. The CDR3 sequence is CASSYALRGRRSYEQYF. The CDR3 DNA reads TGTGCCAGCAGTTACGCGCTGAGAGGACGACGCTCCTACGAGCAGTACTTC.

The table lists this clonotype with a few counts. The chain employs TRBV27 and TRBJ2-5; possibly TRBD2 for D (6 bases). Trimming stripped 5 bases from V and 7 bases from J, with 14 bases between. CDR3 size: 13 residues. Germline-derived CDR1 and CDR2 are MNHEY and SMNVEV (reference sequence). The CDR3 sequence: CASSNTLRGTQYF. The CDR3 DNA reads as TGTGCCAGCAGTAACACCCTGCGGGGGACCCAGTACTTC.

This chain joins TRBV4-1 and TRBJ2-7; TRBD2 might be the D (5 bases). V shed 2 bases and J shed 2 bases, with 13 bases lying between them. Germline lookup yields CDR1 MGHRA and CDR2 YSYEKL. CDR3 length equals 15 residues. The CDR3 sequence is CASSQRAAEAYEQYF. The CDR3 DNA reads TGCGCCAGCAGCCAAAGGGCAGCGGAGGCCTACGAGCAGTACTTC.

The J gene is TRBJ2-5, the V gene TRBV5-1; D gene unclear. Per germline, CDR1 SGHRS and CDR2 YFSETQ. The CDR3 is 13 residues long. Trimming removed 4 bases at V and 5 bases at J, with 12 bases between. The CDR3 reads CASSKDLWETQYF. In nucleotides, the CDR3 is TGCGCCAGCAGCAAGGACCTCTGGGAGACCCAGTACTTC.

This chain links TRBV15 with TRBJ2-7; TRBD1 aligns across 8 bases. The CDR3 is 14 amino acids. The trim removed 4 bases at V and 6 bases at J, leaving 8 bases unmatched. Germline loops: CDR1 LNHNV, CDR2 YYDKDF (reference sequence). The CDR3 bases are TGTGCCACCAGCATTAGGACAGGGTCCGTCGAGCAGTACTTC. Its protein product is CATSIRTGSVEQYF.

The chain is built from TRBV15 and TRBJ1-4; D remains unclear. The CDR3 consists of 16 residues. Trimming took off 0 bases at V and 4 bases at J, with 12 bases between the two ends. The germline gives CDR1 LNHNV, CDR2 YYDKDF (reference sequence). This CDR3 is CATSRDSGVGNEKLFF. In DNA form, the CDR3 reads TGTGCCACCAGCAGAGATTCCGGGGTTGGTAATGAAAAACTGTTTTTT. Full variable domain (remainder filled in from reference TRBV15 and TRBJ1-4): DAMVIQNPRYQVTQFGKPVTLSCSQTLNHNVMYWYQQKSSQAPKLLFHYYDKDFNNEADTPDNFQSRRPNTSFCFLDIRSPGLGDTAMYLCATSRDSGVGNEKLFFGSGTQLSVL.

The chain couples TRBV14 to TRBJ1-2; 7 bases fit TRBD1. The CDR3 spans 16 residues. Trimming at V came to 4 bases and at J to 4 bases, leaving 12 bases not matched to a gene. Per the germline V gene, CDR1 is SGHDN and CDR2 is FVKESK. The CDR3 reads CASSRVGGRQGYGYTF. CDR3 in DNA: TGTGCCAGCAGCCGAGTTGGTGGAAGACAGGGCTATGGCTACACCTTC. Combining the CDR3 with reference TRBV14 and TRBJ1-2 gives the whole variable domain EAGVTQFPSHSVIEKGQTVTLRCDPISGHDNLYWYRRVMGKEIKFLLHFVKESKQDESGMPNNRFLAERTGGTYSTLKVQPAELEDSGVYFCASSRVGGRQGYGYTFGSGTRLTVV.

This chain links TRBV6-1 with TRBJ2-3; perhaps TRBD2 as D (6 bases). The V and J ends lost 5 bases and 6 bases respectively, with 24 bases between them. CDR3 size: 17 residues. Germline values: CDR1 MNHNS, CDR2 SASEGT. CDR3 bases: TGTGCCAGCAGTCGGACGGGGGTAACGATTCGCGCGGATACGCAGTATTTT. Amino acid sequence: CASSRTGVTIRADTQYF.

J is TRBJ2-2 and V is TRBV24-1; 9 positions match TRBD1. The CDR3 contains 17 residues. Trimming at V came to 4 bases and at J to 1 base, leaving 6 bases not matched to a gene. Germline loops: CDR1 KGHDR, CDR2 SFDVKD. Here the CDR3 DNA reads TGTGCCACCAGTGACTCGGGACAGGGACAGAACACCGGGGAGCTGTTTTTT. This translates into CATSDSGQGQNTGELFF.

This chain joins TRBV10-2 and TRBJ2-7, with a tentative D call TRBD2 (6 bases). Germline lookup yields CDR1 WSHSY and CDR2 SAAADI. The V and J ends lost 7 bases and 7 bases respectively, with 17 bases between them. The CDR3 is 13 amino acids. The CDR3 sequence: CASIAGPGEEQYF. The CDR3 nucleotides read TGCGCCAGCATCGCGGGACCCGGGGAGGAGCAGTACTTC.

The sample holds a few counts of this clonotype. The chain combines TRBV20-1 with TRBJ1-1; D unresolved. Germline V gene lookup returns CDR1 DFQATT and CDR2 SNEGSKA (reference sequence). The CDR3 contains 13 residues. V was trimmed by 6 bases and J by 5 bases, leaving 16 bases between them. CDR3: CSARALRATEAFF. The CDR3 DNA reads TGCAGTGCGAGGGCCCTCCGAGCAACTGAAGCTTTCTTT.

This clonotype was picked up a small number of times. V is TRBV10-3 and J is TRBJ1-5; the match to TRBD1 covers 7 bases. The CDR3 sequence is 13 residues long. Germline V CDR1 and CDR2: ENHRY, SYGVKD. J lost 7 bases, V lost 8 bases, and 8 bases had no gene match. DNA for the CDR3: TGTGCCATCGGGACAGCGGGAGACCAGCCCCAGCATTTT. Protein: CAIGTAGDQPQHF.

The V and J genes are TRBV29-1 and TRBJ2-3, with D uncertain. Trimming took off 5 bases at V and 4 bases at J, with 10 bases between the two ends. The CDR3 is 12 amino acids. Germline V lookup: CDR1 SQVTM, CDR2 ANQGSEA. The CDR3 DNA reads as TGCAGCGTTTACAGTCGGGCAGATACGCAGTATTTT. Its protein product is CSVYSRADTQYF.

CDR3 region: CASSEHIGAPDTQYF. The CDR3 bases are TGTGCCAGCAGTGAGCATATTGGCGCCCCAGATACGCAGTATTTT. The chain joins TRBV6-1 to TRBJ2-3, with unresolved D. This CDR3 has 15 amino acids. V lost 3 bases and J lost 4, with 14 bases in between. From germline, CDR1 is MNHNS and CDR2 SASEGT.

V and J are TRBV5-1 and TRBJ2-2; 7 bases align to TRBD2. The CDR3 has 16 residues. Germline assignment: CDR1 SGHRS and CDR2 YFSETQ. Trimming cost V 4 bases and J 6 bases; bases outside gene matches: 12. CDR3 nucleotide sequence: TGCGCCAGCAGCCTCTCCCGCGGGAGTAACGCCGGGGAGCTGTTTTTT. Protein sequence: CASSLSRGSNAGELFF.

In this sample, this clonotype turned up many times. The gene calls are TRBV5-5 and TRBJ1-2; no firm D call. This CDR3 has 13 amino acids. Trimming left V 7 bases short and J 6 bases short, with 16 bases between. CDR1 is SGHKS and CDR2 is YYEKEE in the germline V gene (reference sequence). CDR3 nucleotides: TGTGCCAGCTCGCTAGGAGGCGGAGATGGCTACACCTTC. Amino acid sequence: CASSLGGGDGYTF.

This clonotype was seen a handful of times. The gene calls are TRBV6-1 and TRBJ2-7, with a tentative D call TRBD1 (5 bases). The V gene's germline CDR1 is MNHNS and CDR2 SASEGT. The CDR3 sequence is 13 residues long. Between the trimmed V and J ends, which lost 7 bases and 2 bases, there was a span of 12 bases. The CDR3 DNA sequence: TGTGCCAGCACCAACAGGTTCACCTACGAGCAGTACTTC. Its protein product is CASTNRFTYEQYF.